Each of the 21 T cell receptor beta chains below was sequenced from the same sample in a study of cytomegalovirus exposure and HLA in healthy donors. Primers for the PCR totalled 60 Vbeta and 13 Jbeta. Assay used: immunoSEQ multiplex PCR; TCRdb lists only in-frame clones, some missing. The table lists roughly 180,000 clones, about 69% of them singletons. Sequenced sample: PBMCs. These receptors came from a male donor in good health and CMV-seronegative.

This rearrangement joins TRBV10-3 to TRBJ1-5; D remains unclear. The CDR3 consists of 14 residues. Germline lookup yields CDR1 ENHRY and CDR2 SYGVKD. V was shortened by 10 bases and J by 0 bases, with 13 bases between the two germline ends. The CDR3 loop is CATNREYSNQPQHF. The DNA of the CDR3 is TGTGCCACCAACAGAGAATATAGCAATCAGCCCCAGCATTTT.

V and J are TRBV28 and TRBJ1-4; unclear D gene. The CDR3 has 13 amino acids. The germline V gene encodes CDR1 MDHEN and CDR2 SYDVKM. The V gene lost 10 bases and the J gene lost 6 bases, with 15 bases spanning the gap. CDR3 amino acids: CATLAFGYEKLFF. CDR3 bases: TGTGCCACCCTAGCATTCGGATATGAAAAACTGTTTTTT.

There are a few counts of this clone. This chain connects TRBV28 to TRBJ1-5, with D unclear. The germline gives CDR1 MDHEN, CDR2 SYDVKM. The CDR3 is 14 residues long. Trimming shortened V by 6 bases and J by 7 bases, and 16 bases separated the two germline ends. CDR3 in amino acids: CASSRPGTAQPQHF. The CDR3 nucleotides read TGTGCCAGCAGCCGCCCGGGAACAGCACAGCCCCAGCATTTT.

Comments on this clone: This specimen includes other DNA sequences encoding the same CDR3. The V gene is TRBV27, the J gene TRBJ1-5; 8 bases agree with TRBD1. Germline CDR1 and CDR2: MNHEY and SMNVEV (reference sequence). V gave up 6 bases and J gave up 7 bases; unmatched junction bases: 8. The CDR3 sequence is 14 residues long. CDR3 sequence (DNA): TGTGCCAGCAGCCTGACAGGGGTTAACCAGCCCCAGCATTTT. As protein: CASSLTGVNQPQHF.

The rearrangement links TRBV4-1 to TRBJ1-5; a weak D match, TRBD1 (5 bases). CDR3 length: 16 amino acids. V was shortened by 0 bases and J by 3 bases, with 12 bases between the two germline ends. Looked up from germline, CDR1 is MGHRA and CDR2 is YSYEKL. CDR3 coding DNA: TGCGCCAGCAGCCAAGATATTAACAGGAACAATCAGCCCCAGCATTTT. It codes for CASSQDINRNNQPQHF.

The chain recombines TRBV6-1 with TRBJ1-5; D ambiguous. This CDR3 is 14 amino acids long. Germline V gene data show CDR1 as MNHNS and CDR2 as SASEGT. Trimming pared 8 bases from V and 1 base from J, leaving 12 bases between. The CDR3 loop is CASRRAESNQPQHF. Written as DNA, the CDR3 is TGTGCCAGCCGGCGGGCAGAAAGCAATCAGCCCCAGCATTTT.

The chain is built from TRBV4-1 and TRBJ1-2; 9 bases agree with TRBD1. Trimming took 1 base from V and 2 from J; bases not matched to a gene: 5. Germline V CDR1 and CDR2: MGHRA, YSYEKL. This CDR3 is built from 16 residues. This CDR3 is CASSQVLTGGNYGYTF. Written as DNA, the CDR3 is TGCGCCAGCAGCCAAGTTTTGACAGGGGGGAACTATGGCTACACCTTC.

V is TRBV15 and J is TRBJ2-2; TRBD1 is a possible D gene (5 bases). V lost 0 bases, J lost 5 bases, and 13 bases lay in between. The germline gives CDR1 LNHNV, CDR2 YYDKDF (reference sequence). The CDR3 sequence is 16 residues long. The CDR3 region has the DNA TGTGCCACCAGCAGAGAACCTTTATCAGGGACCGGGGAGCTGTTTTTT. This translates into CATSREPLSGTGELFF.

The V and J genes are TRBV19 and TRBJ1-5; D perhaps matches TRBD1 (5 bases). The V gene lost 7 bases and the J gene lost 6 bases, with 10 bases spanning the gap. This CDR3 contains 12 residues. Germline values: CDR1 LNHDA, CDR2 SQIVND (reference sequence). The CDR3 DNA sequence: TGTGCCAGTACCACAGGCTCTCAGCCCCAGCATTTT. Translated, it gives CASTTGSQPQHF.

This clone appeared a few times. V usage is TRBV6-5 and J usage is TRBJ1-3; D remains ambiguous. Trimming removed 0 bases from V and 0 bases from J, with 9 bases in between. The CDR3 extends over 16 amino acids. CDR1 and CDR2 (germline): MNHEY, SVGAGI. CDR3 region: CASSYSSVPSGNTIYF. The CDR3 DNA reads TGTGCCAGCAGTTACTCGTCCGTCCCCTCTGGAAACACCATATATTTT.

The genes are TRBV11-2 and TRBJ2-2; no firm D call. The CDR3 loop spans 13 amino acids. Trimming took 5 bases from V and 2 from J, leaving 6 bases between them. The germline CDR1 and CDR2 sequences are SGHAT and FQNNGV. The CDR3 DNA sequence: TGTGCCAGCAGCCTTACTAACACCGGGGAGCTGTTTTTT. This translates into CASSLTNTGELFF.

The chain carries TRBV9 and TRBJ2-3, with 7 bases matching TRBD2. This CDR3 contains 15 residues. After removal of 1 base from V and 6 bases from J, the junction contained 8 bases not matched to a gene. Germline CDR1 and CDR2: SGDLS and YYNGEE. CDR3 residues: CASSVLSPGGDTQYF. In DNA form, the CDR3 reads TGTGCCAGCAGCGTACTCTCCCCCGGGGGGGATACGCAGTATTTT.

Only a few counts were recorded for this clone. The CDR3 DNA reads TGTGCCAGTAGCTTTACAGGGGGCTATGAGCAGTTCTTC. This codes for CASSFTGGYEQFF. The rearrangement uses TRBV19 and TRBJ2-1; 9 bases are a match to TRBD1. From germline, CDR1 is LNHDA and CDR2 SQIVND (reference sequence). V trimming: 6 bases; J trimming: 8 bases; junction bases outside the gene matches: 5. CDR3 size: 13 residues.

The rearrangement joins TRBV5-1 to TRBJ2-1; D is unclear. This CDR3 comprises 12 residues. CDR1 is SGHRS and CDR2 is YFSETQ in the germline V gene. V shed 1 base and J shed 9 bases, with 8 bases lying between them. The CDR3 region has the DNA TGCGCCAGCAGCTTGCAGGTTGGTGAGCAGTTCTTC. It translates to CASSLQVGEQFF.

This rearrangement joins TRBV18 to TRBJ2-3; TRBD1 matches 8 bases. The CDR3 is made up of 13 amino acids. With V trimmed by 7 bases and J by 5 bases, 5 bases remained unmatched. Germline V gene sequence: CDR1 KGHSH, CDR2 LQKENI. This CDR3 is CASFGQGIDTQYF. The CDR3 nucleotides are TGTGCCAGCTTCGGACAGGGAATAGATACGCAGTATTTT.

The rearrangement uses TRBV7-9 and TRBJ2-4; 7 bases match TRBD1. The CDR3 runs 13 residues. V gave up 2 bases and J gave up 7 bases; unmatched junction bases: 2. Germline CDR1 reads SEHNR; CDR2 reads FQNEAQ (reference sequence). CDR3 bases: TGTGCCAGCAGCTTAAACAGGGGCAACATTCAGTACTTC. Protein product: CASSLNRGNIQYF. Full variable domain (outside the CDR3, taken from reference TRBV7-9 and TRBJ2-4): DTGVSQNPRHKITKRGQNVTFRCDPISEHNRLYWYRQTLGQGPEFLTYFQNEAQLEKSRLLSDRFSAERPKGSFSTLEIQRTEQGDSAMYLCASSLNRGNIQYFGAGTRLSVL.

The rearrangement joins TRBV5-4 to TRBJ1-2; 8 positions agree with TRBD1. Germline trimming cut 4 bases from V and 1 base from J; bases unmatched to any gene: 9. This CDR3 has 16 residues. In germline, CDR1 is SGHNT, CDR2 YYREEE (reference sequence). The CDR3 coding sequence is TGTGCCAGCAGCCCCGTCGGACAGGGTTGTAACTATGGCTACACCTTC. Translating it yields CASSPVGQGCNYGYTF.

The rearrangement joins TRBV6-5 to TRBJ2-7, with TRBD2 as a possible D gene (5 bases). The CDR3 is made up of 13 amino acids. With 2 bases removed from V and 2 bases from J, the gap between germline ends came to 7 bases. Germline V gives CDR1 MNHEY, CDR2 SVGAGI. CDR3 loop: CASSYGRAYEQYF. The CDR3 coding sequence is TGTGCCAGCAGTTACGGGCGGGCCTACGAGCAGTACTTC.

V usage is TRBV7-2 and J usage is TRBJ2-1; unclear D gene. This CDR3 comprises 14 residues. Trimming stripped 1 base from V and 6 bases from J, with 10 bases between. Germline loops: CDR1 SGHTA, CDR2 FQGNSA. The CDR3, as DNA: TGTGCCAGCAGCTTAGTTATTGCGAGCAATGAGCAGTTCTTC. It encodes CASSLVIASNEQFF.

The J gene is TRBJ2-7, the V gene TRBV28; D possibly corresponds to TRBD2 (5 bases). This CDR3 spans 12 amino acids. Germline V gene lookup returns CDR1 MDHEN and CDR2 SYDVKM. V was shortened by 5 bases and J by 4 bases, with 9 bases between the two germline ends. Written as DNA, the CDR3 is TGTGCCAGCAGTCGTCCGGGGTACGAGCAGTACTTC. Its translation: CASSRPGYEQYF.

V usage is TRBV30 and J usage is TRBJ2-5, with a tentative D call TRBD2 (6 bases). With the DNA end fitting TRBJ2-7 better, the J assignment may be wrong. The germline V gene has CDR1 GTSNPN and CDR2 SVGIG (reference sequence). The CDR3 totals 15 residues. CDR3 DNA sequence: TGTGCCTGGAGTACCGGAGCGGGTGAACCCTACGAGCAGTACTTC. Its translation: CAWSTGAGEPYEQYF.